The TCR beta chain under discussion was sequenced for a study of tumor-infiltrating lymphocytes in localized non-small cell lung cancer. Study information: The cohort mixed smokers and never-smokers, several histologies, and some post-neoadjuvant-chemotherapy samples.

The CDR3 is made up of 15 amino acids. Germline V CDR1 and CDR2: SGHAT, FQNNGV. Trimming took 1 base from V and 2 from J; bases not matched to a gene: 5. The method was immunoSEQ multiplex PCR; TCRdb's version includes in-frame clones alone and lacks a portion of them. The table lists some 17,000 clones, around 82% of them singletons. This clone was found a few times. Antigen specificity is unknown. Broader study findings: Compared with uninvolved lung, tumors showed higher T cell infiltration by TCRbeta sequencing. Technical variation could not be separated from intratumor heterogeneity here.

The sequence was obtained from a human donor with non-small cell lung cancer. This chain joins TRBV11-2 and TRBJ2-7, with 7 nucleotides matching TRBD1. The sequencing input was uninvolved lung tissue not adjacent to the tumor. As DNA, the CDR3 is TGTGCCAGCAGCTTAGCTTGGGACAGTCCCTACGAGCAGTACTTC. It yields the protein CASSLAWDSPYEQYF.